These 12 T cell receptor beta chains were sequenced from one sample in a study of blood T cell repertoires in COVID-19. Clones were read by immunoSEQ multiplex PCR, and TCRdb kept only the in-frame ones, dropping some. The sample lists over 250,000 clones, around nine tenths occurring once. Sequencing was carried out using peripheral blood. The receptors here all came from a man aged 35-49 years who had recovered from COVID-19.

For the CDR3, the DNA is TGTGCCAGCAGCTTAGGGGGGACTAGACAGCAAGAGACCCAGTACTTC. Protein: CASSLGGTRQQETQYF. The genes are TRBV11-2 and TRBJ2-5; 8 nucleotides align to TRBD2. V shed 1 base and J 2 bases; nucleotides not matched to a gene: 6. The CDR3 length is 16 residues. Germline CDR1 and CDR2: SGHAT and FQNNGV. The variable domain in full, with the rest retrieved from reference TRBV11-2 and TRBJ2-5, is EAGVAQSPRYKIIEKRQSVAFWCNPISGHATLYWYQQILGQGPKLLIQFQNNGVVDDSQLPKDRFSAERLKGVDSTLKIQPAKLEDSAVYLCASSLGGTRQQETQYFGPGTRLLVL.

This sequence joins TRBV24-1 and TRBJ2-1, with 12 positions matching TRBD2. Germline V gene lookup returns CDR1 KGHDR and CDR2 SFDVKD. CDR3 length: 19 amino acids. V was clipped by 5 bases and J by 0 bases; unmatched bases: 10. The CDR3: CATSATSGSGTPSYNEQFF. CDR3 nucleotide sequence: TGTGCCACCAGTGCGACTAGCGGGAGCGGAACCCCCTCCTACAATGAGCAGTTCTTC.

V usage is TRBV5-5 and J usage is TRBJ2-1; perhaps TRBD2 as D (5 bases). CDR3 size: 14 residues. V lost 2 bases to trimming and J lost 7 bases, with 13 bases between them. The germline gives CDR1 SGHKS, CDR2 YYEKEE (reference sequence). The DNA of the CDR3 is TGTGCCAGCAGCTTCTATTATAGCGTTAATGAGCAGTTCTTC. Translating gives CASSFYYSVNEQFF.

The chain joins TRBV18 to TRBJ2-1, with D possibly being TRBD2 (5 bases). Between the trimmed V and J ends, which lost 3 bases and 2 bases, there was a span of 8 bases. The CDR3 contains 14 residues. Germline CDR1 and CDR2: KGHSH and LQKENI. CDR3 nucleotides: TGTGCCAGCTCACCGGAGAGGGCCTACAATGAGCAGTTCTTC. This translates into CASSPERAYNEQFF.

The CDR3 nucleotides are TGTGCCACCAGTCGGCGGGGGGGTACCGGGGAGCTGTTTTTT. Encoded protein: CATSRRGGTGELFF. The chain is built from TRBV15 and TRBJ2-2; 9 bases map to TRBD2. The CDR3 has 14 residues. Trimming removed 6 bases from V and 5 bases from J; junction bases left unmatched: 4. Germline V gene data show CDR1 as LNHNV and CDR2 as YYDKDF (reference sequence).

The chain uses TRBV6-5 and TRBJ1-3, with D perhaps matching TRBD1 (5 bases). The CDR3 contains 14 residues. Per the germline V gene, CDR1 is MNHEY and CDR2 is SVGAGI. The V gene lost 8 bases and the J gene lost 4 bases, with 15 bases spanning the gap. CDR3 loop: CASSGKMIGNTIYF. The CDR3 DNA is TGTGCCAGCTCAGGGAAGATGATCGGAAACACCATATATTTT.

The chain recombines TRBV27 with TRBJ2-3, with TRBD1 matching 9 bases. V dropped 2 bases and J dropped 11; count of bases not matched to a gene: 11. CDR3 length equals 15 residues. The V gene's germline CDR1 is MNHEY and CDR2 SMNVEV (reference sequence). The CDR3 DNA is TGTGCCAGCAGTTTAACCGGGACAGGGTCCGGGGGGCAGTATTTT. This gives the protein CASSLTGTGSGGQYF.

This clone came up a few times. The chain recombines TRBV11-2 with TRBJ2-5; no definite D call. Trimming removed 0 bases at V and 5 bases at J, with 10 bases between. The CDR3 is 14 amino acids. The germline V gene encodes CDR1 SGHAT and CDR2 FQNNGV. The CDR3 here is CASSLDGVEETQYF. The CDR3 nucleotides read TGTGCCAGCAGCTTAGATGGAGTAGAGGAGACCCAGTACTTC. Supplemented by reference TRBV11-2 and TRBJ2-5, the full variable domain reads EAGVAQSPRYKIIEKRQSVAFWCNPISGHATLYWYQQILGQGPKLLIQFQNNGVVDDSQLPKDRFSAERLKGVDSTLKIQPAKLEDSAVYLCASSLDGVEETQYFGPGTRLLVL.

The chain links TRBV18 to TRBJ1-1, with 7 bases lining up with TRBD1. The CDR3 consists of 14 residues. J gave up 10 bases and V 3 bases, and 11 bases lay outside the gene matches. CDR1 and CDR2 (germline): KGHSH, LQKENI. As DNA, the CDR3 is TGTGCCAGCTCACCCGCCGGCTCCAGGGGGTTAGCTTTCTTT. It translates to CASSPAGSRGLAFF.

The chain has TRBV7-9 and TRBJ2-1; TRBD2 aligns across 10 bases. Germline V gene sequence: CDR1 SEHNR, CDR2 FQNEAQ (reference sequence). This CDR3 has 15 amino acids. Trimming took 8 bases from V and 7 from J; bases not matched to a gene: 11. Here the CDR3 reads CASGTSSGGMNEQFF. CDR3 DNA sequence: TGTGCCAGCGGGACGAGTAGCGGGGGGATGAATGAGCAGTTCTTC.

CDR3 residues: CASSPVVRRTGGGPGNTIYF. The CDR3 coding sequence is TGTGCCAGCTCACCAGTTGTACGGAGGACGGGTGGGGGCCCTGGAAACACCATATATTTT. The genes are TRBV18 and TRBJ1-3; D might be TRBD1 (6 bases). Per germline, CDR1 KGHSH and CDR2 LQKENI. Trimming took 2 bases from V and 2 from J, leaving 25 bases between them. The CDR3 totals 20 residues.

The CDR3 DNA follows: TGTGCCAGCAGTCCCAGTCTAACAGATACACTTACTTCCGCGGGAGCTTTCTTT. It encodes CASSPSLTDTLTSAGAFF. The rearrangement joins TRBV6-6 to TRBJ1-1; D gene unclear. The germline V gene has CDR1 MNHNY and CDR2 SVGAGI (reference sequence). CDR3 length: 18 residues. The V gene lost 5 bases and the J gene lost 10 bases, with 32 bases spanning the gap.